This TCR beta chain was recorded in a study of T cells in women clearing cervical HPV infection. For the study at large: Cases were women with histologically confirmed HPV16-related CIN3 or worse, including 2 invasive cancers. Case blood was drawn when the lesion was first found; control blood after infection became undetectable.

Generated by immunoSEQ multiplex PCR, the TCRdb table keeps only in-frame clones and is missing some. The repertoire table contains 40,000 or so clones. Germline loops: CDR1 DFQATT, CDR2 SNEGSKA (reference sequence). The CDR3 loop spans 15 amino acids. V was clipped by 4 bases and J by 0 bases, with 15 bases between them. As for this clone: The sequenced fragment ends 3 residues before the CDR3 boundary, so the rest is inferred from the germline J gene.

The sequenced sample consisted of blood buffy coat. V gene TRBV20-1 combines with J gene TRBJ2-5, with a tentative D call TRBD1 (6 bases). This receptor was obtained from a woman between 18 and 75 years old with a cervical HPV16 infection that either progressed to CIN3+ or cleared (not recorded which). CDR3 in amino acids: CSAKVIGGNQETQYF. CDR3 bases read: TGCAGTGCTAAGGTCATAGGGGGAAACCAAGAGACC.